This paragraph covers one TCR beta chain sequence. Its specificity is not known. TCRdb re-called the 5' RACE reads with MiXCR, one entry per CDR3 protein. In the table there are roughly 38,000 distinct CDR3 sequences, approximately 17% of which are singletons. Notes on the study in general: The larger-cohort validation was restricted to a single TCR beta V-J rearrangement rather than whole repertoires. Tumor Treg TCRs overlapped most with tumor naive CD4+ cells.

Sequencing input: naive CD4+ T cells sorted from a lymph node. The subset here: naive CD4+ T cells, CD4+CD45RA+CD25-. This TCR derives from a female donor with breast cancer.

CDR3 protein: CASRRDSSYNEQFF. The CDR3 DNA sequence: TGCGCCAGCCGTCGGGACAGCTCCTACAATGAGCAGTTCTTC. J is TRBJ2-1 and V is TRBV5-1, with 7 bases aligning to TRBD1. The CDR3 is 14 residues long. Germline loops: CDR1 SGHRS, CDR2 YFSETQ. The trim removed 7 bases at V and 0 bases at J, leaving 4 bases unmatched.